This passage covers 27 T cell receptor beta chains from one sample sequenced in a study of T cells in Graves' hyperthyroidism and ophthalmopathy. RNA transcripts provided the source from which TCR beta CDR3 regions were amplified. First-round RT-PCR with HTBI primers amplified the TCR CDR3 region. TCRdb redid the calling of the multiplex PCR reads with MiXCR, one entry per CDR3 protein. The profile shows around 290,000 distinct CDR3 sequences, 13% of them singletons. Sequenced: blood. The source is a woman aged 30 to 39 with Graves' hyperthyroidism that later progressed to Graves' ophthalmopathy.

The V call is TRBV19, the J call TRBJ1-2, with D perhaps matching TRBD1 (5 bases). This CDR3 is built from 11 residues. Trimming removed 10 bases from V and 8 bases from J, with 14 bases in between. CDR1 LNHDA and CDR2 SQIVND come from the germline V gene (reference sequence). The CDR3 DNA reads as TGTGCCACCCGCGGGGCATTAGGCTACACCTTC. Encoded protein: CATRGALGYTF.

This chain uses TRBV7-2 with TRBJ2-1; D is tentatively TRBD1 or TRBD2 (5 bases each). The CDR3 is made up of 16 amino acids. CDR1 is SGHTA and CDR2 is FQGNSA in the germline V gene. The V and J ends lost 1 base and 9 bases respectively, with 19 bases between them. CDR3 DNA: TGTGCCAGCAGCTTAGAGGGGACGAGATTACGCACTGAGCAGTTCTTC. It translates to CASSLEGTRLRTEQFF.

This clonotype was seen many times. The J gene is TRBJ2-7, the V gene TRBV6-2 or TRBV6-3; 13 nucleotides align to TRBD2. Unmatched junction bases numbered 5, after V lost 5 bases and J lost 1 base. Germline V gene sequence: CDR1 MNHEY, CDR2 SVGEGT. The length of the CDR3 is 16 residues. CDR3 in DNA: TGTGCCAGCAGTCGGACTAGCGGGAGTGGATCCTACGAGCAGTACTTC. Its protein product is CASSRTSGSGSYEQYF.

The chain employs TRBV7-9 and TRBJ2-2, with unresolved D. Germline-derived CDR1 and CDR2 are SEHNR and FQNEAQ (reference sequence). The ends were cut back, 5 bases at V and 6 bases at J, with 16 bases in the middle. The CDR3 consists of 15 residues. The DNA for the CDR3 is TGTGCCAGCAGCCAAGAGGCCCTAGTTTCCGGGGAGCTGTTTTTT. Protein sequence: CASSQEALVSGELFF.

This clonotype came up many times. This chain uses TRBV10-3 with TRBJ1-1, with TRBD1 identical over 8 bases. CDR1 is ENHRY and CDR2 is SYGVKD in the germline V gene. The junction had 7 bases not matched to a gene; V was cut back by 4 bases and J by 3 bases. The CDR3 has 15 residues. The CDR3 DNA follows: TGTGCCATCAGTGCGTTGGGACAGGAGGACACTGAAGCTTTCTTT. Amino acids: CAISALGQEDTEAFF.

This clonotype was recorded many times. Here the CDR3 DNA reads TGCAGCGTTGAAAGTCCCTACGAGCAGTACTTC. Protein product: CSVESPYEQYF. The chain combines TRBV29-1 with TRBJ2-7; the D is unclear. V lost 2 bases to trimming and J lost 2 bases, with 4 bases between them. This CDR3 contains 11 residues. CDR1 is SQVTM and CDR2 is ANQGSEA in the germline V gene.

This clonotype came up a few times. The chain has TRBV5-1 and TRBJ2-6, with 7 bases identical to TRBD1. The V gene's germline CDR1 is SGHRS and CDR2 YFSETQ. V was clipped by 4 bases and J by 0 bases; unmatched bases: 13. The CDR3 has 19 amino acids. CDR3 protein: CASSRSDEGTASGANVLTF. As DNA, the CDR3 is TGCGCCAGCAGCCGGAGCGACGAAGGGACAGCCTCTGGGGCCAACGTCCTGACTTTC.

This clonotype was detected ten times or more. The J gene is TRBJ2-1, the V gene TRBV14; 12 positions match TRBD2. Germline V lookup: CDR1 SGHDN, CDR2 FVKESK. The CDR3 contains 14 residues. V gave up 4 bases and J gave up 15 bases; unmatched junction bases: 10. This CDR3 is CASSPTILAGGLFF. The CDR3 DNA reads as TGTGCCAGCAGCCCCACCATACTAGCGGGAGGACTGTTCTTC.

At least ten counts were recorded for this clonotype. The genes are TRBV28 and TRBJ2-3, with D perhaps TRBD1 or TRBD2 (5 bases each). From germline, CDR1 is MDHEN and CDR2 SYDVKM. With 3 bases removed from V and 2 bases from J, the gap between germline ends came to 9 bases. The CDR3 is 14 amino acids. Here the CDR3 DNA reads TGTGCCAGCAGTTTCCCCGGGGCCACAGATACGCAGTATTTT. The encoded protein is CASSFPGATDTQYF.

This clonotype showed up many times. The V and J genes are TRBV5-8 and TRBJ2-3; maybe TRBD1 (5 bases). The germline CDR1 and CDR2 sequences are SGHTS and YDEGEE. V was clipped by 3 bases and J by 4 bases, with 12 bases between them. There are 14 residues in the CDR3. Written as DNA, the CDR3 is TGTGCCAGCAGCTCCGGTTGGGGCGCAGATACGCAGTATTTT. It specifies CASSSGWGADTQYF.

This clonotype has ten or more counts. This sequence joins TRBV2 and TRBJ2-7; D unclear. This CDR3 has 13 amino acids. With 3 bases removed from V and 8 bases from J, the gap between germline ends came to 14 bases. Germline V gene sequence: CDR1 SNHLY, CDR2 FYNNEI. CDR3 DNA sequence: TGTGCCAGCAGTGAGGGTGAGGCCACGAAGCAGTACTTC. It encodes CASSEGEATKQYF.

This clonotype was recorded at least ten times. This chain uses TRBV7-2 with TRBJ2-7, with D uncertain. The CDR3 loop spans 12 amino acids. Germline V CDR1 and CDR2: SGHTA, FQGNSA. Trimming left V 3 bases short and J 2 bases short, with 5 bases between. In nucleotides, the CDR3 is TGTGCCAGCAGCTTCTCCGCCTACGAGCAGTACTTC. Translating it yields CASSFSAYEQYF. Variable domain in full (rest from reference TRBV7-2 and TRBJ2-7): GAGVSQSPSNKVTEKGKDVELRCDPISGHTALYWYRQSLGQGLEFLIYFQGNSAPDKSGLPSDRFSAERTGGSVSTLTIQRTQQEDSAVYLCASSFSAYEQYFGPGTRLTVT.

This clonotype came up many times. The rearrangement uses TRBV7-9 and TRBJ2-7, with 11 bases matching TRBD2. V was pared by 5 bases and J by 3 bases, with 9 bases of the junction left unmatched. The CDR3 runs to 16 residues. Germline assignment: CDR1 SEHNR and CDR2 FQNEAQ (reference sequence). The CDR3 coding sequence is TGTGCCAGCAGCACCGAAGGCCTAGCGGGAGGCTACGAGCAGTACTTC. This encodes CASSTEGLAGGYEQYF.

This clonotype was seen many times. This chain links TRBV20-1 with TRBJ2-4; D is uncertain. The germline gives CDR1 DFQATT, CDR2 SNEGSKA (reference sequence). Trimming removed 6 bases from V and 7 bases from J, with 16 bases in between. The CDR3 spans 13 residues. CDR3 DNA: TGCAGTGCCCCTGACCCCGCAGATAACATTCAGTACTTC. This gives the protein CSAPDPADNIQYF.

This clonotype was seen only a few times. The gene calls are TRBV6-2 or TRBV6-3 and TRBJ2-2; 8 nucleotides match TRBD1. CDR1 and CDR2 (germline): MNHEY, SVGEGT. Losses at the gene ends were 6 bases for V and 4 bases for J; bases not matched to a gene: 7. CDR3 length: 15 residues. The CDR3 DNA sequence: TGTGCCAGCAGCTTTTATCAGGGGGCCACCGGGGAGCTGTTTTTT. This codes for CASSFYQGATGELFF.

Ten or more counts support this clonotype. The chain recombines TRBV6-1 with TRBJ2-5; 7 bases fit TRBD2. The CDR3 is 14 residues long. The J segment lost 5 bases and the V segment lost 6 bases, leaving 9 bases of the junction unmatched. Germline V gene sequence: CDR1 MNHNS, CDR2 SASEGT. The CDR3 here is CASSWGGGRETQYF. For the CDR3, the DNA is TGTGCCAGCAGCTGGGGGGGGGGACGGGAGACCCAGTACTTC.

This clonotype was counted ten times or more. The rearrangement links TRBV7-3 to TRBJ2-3; TRBD2 matches at 11 bases. After removal of 5 bases from V and 4 bases from J, the junction contained 11 bases not matched to a gene. CDR1 and CDR2 (germline): SGHTA, FQGTGA. The CDR3 is made up of 17 amino acids. CDR3 DNA sequence: TGTGCCAGCAGCCGCGGTGGAACTAGCGGGAGTGCAGATACGCAGTATTTT. This encodes CASSRGGTSGSADTQYF.

This clonotype was seen repeatedly, ten times or more. The CDR3 DNA sequence: TGTGCCACCAGTGATCGCTATGAGCAGTTCTTC. Protein: CATSDRYEQFF. This rearrangement joins TRBV24-1 to TRBJ2-1; D remains unclear. CDR3 length: 11 amino acids. Germline V gene lookup returns CDR1 KGHDR and CDR2 SFDVKD. V lost 3 bases to trimming and J lost 8 bases, with 4 bases between them.

Of note for this clonotype: This may be a read error: a much more frequent sequence differs by one nucleotide. The CDR3 region is CASSPPVVSEPFF. The CDR3 coding sequence is TGTGCCAGCTCACCTCCCGTGGTCAGCGAGCCGTTTTTT. The rearrangement links TRBV18 to TRBJ2-2; D not resolved. CDR3 size: 13 residues. Germline lookup yields CDR1 KGHSH and CDR2 LQKENI.

In its sample, this clonotype was seen many times. This sequence joins TRBV3-1 and TRBJ2-2, with unresolved D. CDR1 is LGHDT and CDR2 is YNNKEL in the germline V gene (reference sequence). CDR3 size: 12 residues. V was clipped by 6 bases and J by 3 bases, with 5 bases between them. The CDR3 protein is CASRIHTGELFF. The CDR3 bases are TGTGCCAGCAGGATTCACACCGGGGAGCTGTTTTTT.

This clonotype was observed a few times. An end of the junction differs from the germline gene, which may be a read error. This chain connects TRBV5-1 to TRBJ2-3; the D is unclear. The CDR3 is 14 amino acids. The germline V gene encodes CDR1 SGHRS and CDR2 YFSETQ. Here the CDR3 reads CASSLTAITDMQYF. CDR3 DNA: TGCGCCAGCAGCTTAACAGCGATCACAGATATGCAGTATTTT.

This clonotype was picked up many times. The chain combines TRBV7-2 with TRBJ2-1; D gene uncertain. The CDR3 extends over 11 amino acids. In germline, CDR1 is SGHTA, CDR2 FQGNSA. V shed 0 bases and J shed 10 bases, with 4 bases lying between them. CDR3 residues: CASSLAIEQFF. As DNA, the CDR3 is TGTGCCAGCAGCTTAGCGATAGAGCAGTTCTTC.

This chain links TRBV6-5 with TRBJ1-1; D perhaps matches TRBD1 (6 bases). This CDR3 has 14 residues. Germline V lookup: CDR1 MNHEY, CDR2 SVGAGI. V was shortened by 1 base and J by 5 bases, with 11 bases between the two germline ends. For the CDR3, the DNA is TGTGCCAGCAGTTACTGGTACAGGGCAACTGAAGCTTTCTTT. Encoded protein: CASSYWYRATEAFF.

This clonotype was seen repeatedly, ten times or more. The chain recombines TRBV4-3 with TRBJ1-1; no firm D call. V gave up 1 base and J gave up 5 bases, with 11 bases separating them. CDR1 is LGHNA, CDR2 YSLEER, per germline. There are 14 residues in the CDR3. The DNA of the CDR3 is TGCGCCAGCAGCCAAGGGTGGGGTGATACTGAAGCTTTCTTT. Encoded protein: CASSQGWGDTEAFF.

At least ten counts were recorded for this clonotype. This chain uses TRBV2 with TRBJ2-7, with a possible D match to TRBD1 (6 bases). Germline values: CDR1 SNHLY, CDR2 FYNNEI. Deletions cut 3 bases from V and 3 bases from J, with 12 bases between. The CDR3 covers 14 residues. In nucleotides, the CDR3 is TGTGCCAGCAGTGAGGCGGACAGAAACTACGAGCAGTACTTC. This codes for CASSEADRNYEQYF.

This clonotype was seen at least ten times. The J gene is TRBJ1-2, the V gene TRBV29-1; D possibly corresponds to TRBD1 (6 bases). The germline gives CDR1 SQVTM, CDR2 ANQGSEA. Trimming removed 6 bases from V and 7 bases from J, with 18 bases in between. This CDR3 spans 13 amino acids. This CDR3 reads CSVFAGGPVGYTF. In DNA, the CDR3 is TGCAGCGTCTTCGCGGGGGGCCCGGTTGGCTACACCTTC.

Many counts were recorded for this clonotype. In nucleotides, the CDR3 is TGTGCCAGTAGTGGGCGCAGGACCGGCAATGAGCAGTTCTTC. Its translation: CASSGRRTGNEQFF. The chain combines TRBV19 with TRBJ2-1; D call uncertain. CDR3 size: 14 residues. Germline CDR1 is LNHDA and CDR2 is SQIVND (reference sequence). V dropped 5 bases and J dropped 6 bases, with 14 bases sitting between them.